This T cell receptor delta chain was retrieved from a study of human gamma delta and Vdelta1 T cells. Findings and caveats of the study: Polyclonal Delta One T cells reportedly showed broad cytotoxic targeting of acute myeloid leukemia.

This CDR3 has 25 amino acids. Germline trimming cut 1 base from V and 2 bases from J; bases unmatched to any gene: 32. Germline-derived CDR1 and CDR2 are TSWWSYY and QGS. Worth noting for this clone: Its specificity is not known.

TCRdb fed the PCR reads to CATT. This sample has more than 5,000 delta-chain clones; around 41% occur once, and the top ten carry roughly 10%. Sequenced: Vdelta1 gamma-delta T cells from blood grown in culture (DOT cells). This clonotype was sampled from a human donor in good health. The rearrangement links TRDV1 to TRDJ1; 9 nucleotides agree with TRDD2. The DNA of the CDR3 is TGTGCTCTTGGGGAACCCCTCCCTTCCTACGACCGTACTCGAACCCCCCCCACGGGAACCGATAAACTCATCTTT. Translation: CALGEPLPSYDRTRTPPTGTDKLIF.